This is a list of T cell receptor beta chains from one sample in a study of CD8 T cells in ankylosing spondylitis. TCRdb re-derived calls from the 5' RACE reads in MiXCR, one entry per CDR3 protein. The data show a few hundred thousand distinct CDR3 sequences, approximately 20% seen once. The sample consisted of blood, either unsorted or a sorted T cell fraction (not recorded which). These receptors were collected from a male donor with ankylosing spondylitis or in good health (not recorded which). Each CDR3 is given with its conserved first and last residue. The D gene is left open where the match is weak. Size is omitted from some rows. Given values are once, few, many or a class for expanded clones.

abundance | j_gene | d_gene | v_gene | CDR3aa | CDR3nt
. | TRBJ2-7 | TRBD2 | TRBV20-1 | CSARDVFAGGYYEQYF | TGCAGTGCTAGAGACGTCTTTGCGGGGGGCTACTACGAGCAGTACTTC
few | TRBJ2-5 | . | TRBV12-3/TRBV12-4 | CASSFDLAPEETQYF | TGTGCCAGCAGTTTTGATCTAGCTCCAGAAGAGACCCAGTACTTC
few | TRBJ2-1 | . | TRBV20-1 | CSATQTSFAEQFF | TGCAGTGCCACCCAGACTTCTTTCGCTGAGCAGTTCTTC
few | TRBJ2-5 | TRBD2 | TRBV7-9 | CASSSIAGPAQETQYF | TGTGCCAGCAGCTCCATAGCGGGTCCTGCTCAAGAGACCCAGTACTTC
. | TRBJ2-2 | . | TRBV11-3 | CASSLRSGQRTGELFF | TGTGCCAGCAGCTTGAGATCGGGACAACGCACCGGGGAGCTGTTTTTT
. | TRBJ1-3 | . | TRBV4-1 | CASKVVGIGNTIYF | TGCGCCAGCAAAGTAGTTGGGATCGGAAACACCATATATTTT
. | TRBJ2-1 | . | TRBV15 | CATSRGVGSGIREQFF | TGTGCCACCAGCAGAGGGGTAGGATCGGGGATCAGAGAGCAGTTCTTC
. | TRBJ1-1 | TRBD1 | TRBV15 | CATSRETGLVRGTEAFF | TGTGCCACCAGCAGAGAGACAGGGTTGGTTAGGGGCACTGAAGCTTTCTTT
. | TRBJ2-3 | . | TRBV12-3/TRBV12-4 | CASTWGLVPDTQYF | TGTGCCAGCACTTGGGGGCTAGTCCCAGATACGCAGTATTTT
. | TRBJ2-3 | . | TRBV20-1 | CSARFPSTDTQYF | TGCAGTGCTAGATTTCCCAGCACAGATACGCAGTATTTT
. | TRBJ2-7 | . | TRBV7-3 | CASNMVPYYFYEQYF | TGTGCCAGCAACATGGTGCCGTACTACTTCTACGAGCAGTACTTC
. | TRBJ2-7 | . | TRBV10-2 | CASRGGNSYEQYF | TGCGCCAGCAGGGGTGGGAACTCCTACGAGCAGTACTTC
. | TRBJ1-5 | TRBD1 | TRBV12-3/TRBV12-4 | CASSLQGAAQPQHF | TGTGCCAGCAGTTTACAGGGGGCAGCTCAGCCCCAGCATTTT
few | TRBJ2-7 | . | TRBV12-3/TRBV12-4 | CASSHGALSYEQYF | TGTGCCAGCAGCCACGGGGCCCTCTCCTACGAGCAGTACTTC
once | TRBJ2-5 | . | TRBV5-1 | CASSALGIEIEETQYF | TGCGCCAGCAGTGCTTTGGGAATTGAGATAGAAGAGACCCAGTACTTC
few | TRBJ2-7 | . | TRBV20-1 | CSPIAAGALVEQYF | TGCAGTCCCATAGCGGCAGGGGCGTTGGTCGAGCAGTACTTC
few | TRBJ1-2 | TRBD1 | TRBV2 | CASSGSRTGVSYGYTF | TGTGCCAGCAGTGGGTCCAGGACAGGAGTTTCCTATGGCTACACCTTC
. | TRBJ2-5 | TRBD2 | TRBV11-2 | CASSLDELLAGGDETQYF | TGTGCCAGCAGCTTAGACGAACTACTAGCGGGGGGCGATGAGACCCAGTACTTC
. | TRBJ2-7 | TRBD2 | TRBV4-1 | CASSQVTSGANEQYF | TGCGCCAGCAGCCAGGTGACTAGCGGGGCTAACGAGCAGTACTTC
many | TRBJ2-7 | TRBD1 | TRBV9 | CASSMGTGGYEQYF | TGTGCCAGCAGCATGGGGACAGGGGGTTACGAGCAGTACTTC
. | TRBJ2-5 | . | TRBV29-1 | CSVAYRGLGETQYF | TGCAGCGTCGCTTATAGGGGGTTGGGAGAGACCCAGTACTTC
. | TRBJ2-3 | TRBD1 | TRBV7-6 | CASSLGQLQGPTDTQYF | TGTGCCAGCAGCTTAGGTCAGCTACAGGGGCCCACAGATACGCAGTATTTT
few | TRBJ2-7 | . | TRBV11-2 | CASSLFKGYEQYF | TGTGCCAGCAGCCTCTTTAAGGGCTACGAGCAGTACTTC
few | TRBJ2-5 | TRBD2 | TRBV2 | CARRGLEETQYF | TGTGCCAGGAGAGGACTAGAAGAGACCCAGTACTTC
few | TRBJ2-4 | TRBD1 | TRBV24-1 | CATSDLWTGITNIQYF | TGTGCCACCAGTGATCTATGGACAGGGATTACAAACATTCAGTACTTC
. | TRBJ2-1 | TRBD2 | TRBV12-3/TRBV12-4 | CASTGTSGAISYNEQFF | TGTGCCAGCACCGGGACTAGCGGGGCGATCTCCTACAATGAGCAGTTCTTC
few | TRBJ2-7 | . | TRBV6-1 | CASSEALTGYSYEQYF | TGTGCCAGCAGTGAAGCCCTAACAGGTTACTCCTACGAGCAGTACTTC
. | TRBJ2-3 | . | TRBV29-1 | CSVGGSRAPDTQYF | TGCAGCGTTGGAGGTAGCCGGGCCCCAGATACGCAGTATTTT
. | TRBJ2-1 | . | TRBV29-1 | CSVGPGTYNEQFF | TGCAGCGTCGGCCCGGGGACCTACAATGAGCAGTTCTTC
. | TRBJ2-1 | TRBD2 | TRBV10-3 | CAISAPSGGANEQFF | TGTGCCATCAGCGCGCCTAGCGGGGGGGCGAATGAGCAGTTCTTC
. | TRBJ2-3 | . | TRBV14 | CASSQVAGAGDTQYF | TGTGCCAGCAGCCAAGTGGCAGGGGCCGGTGATACGCAGTATTTT
many | TRBJ2-3 | . | TRBV7-3 | CASSLLDSTDTQYF | TGTGCCAGCAGCTTACTCGACAGTACAGATACGCAGTATTTT
many | TRBJ2-1 | . | TRBV12-3/TRBV12-4 | CASSLVGGTYNEQFF | TGTGCCAGCAGTTTAGTTGGTGGGACCTACAATGAGCAGTTCTTC
few | TRBJ2-7 | . | TRBV29-1 | CSVEAADSYEQYF | TGCAGCGTTGAGGCCGCAGACTCCTACGAGCAGTACTTC
few | TRBJ2-1 | TRBD2 | TRBV12-3/TRBV12-4 | CASSTWGGEQFF | TGTGCCAGCAGCACGTGGGGGGGAGAGCAGTTCTTC
. | TRBJ2-1 | . | TRBV5-1 | CASSLVGHLGYNEQFF | TGCGCCAGCAGCTTGGTGGGACATCTTGGGTACAATGAGCAGTTCTTC
. | TRBJ2-7 | . | TRBV4-2 | CASSYILNWGADEQYF | TGTGCCAGCAGCTACATACTGAATTGGGGTGCCGACGAGCAGTACTTC
few | TRBJ2-1 | . | TRBV5-1 | CASSLVGVTDEQFF | TGCGCCAGCAGCTTGGTCGGGGTAACCGATGAGCAGTTCTTC
. | TRBJ2-7 | . | TRBV20-1 | CSARDNNIASEQYF | TGCAGTGCTAGAGATAACAATATCGCGTCCGAGCAGTACTTC
. | TRBJ1-1 | . | TRBV10-3 | CAISEPPGVGTEAFF | TGTGCCATCAGTGAGCCGCCAGGGGTCGGCACTGAAGCTTTCTTT
. | TRBJ1-2 | . | TRBV24-1 | CATSAGSNYGYTF | TGTGCCACCAGCGCAGGTTCTAACTATGGCTACACCTTC
few | TRBJ2-7 | . | TRBV12-3/TRBV12-4 | CASSFSSVYEQYF | TGTGCCAGCAGTTTTAGCTCTGTCTACGAGCAGTACTTC
. | TRBJ1-2 | . | TRBV20-1 | CSARRDGNYGYTF | TGCAGTGCTAGAAGGGACGGTAACTATGGCTACACCTTC
. | TRBJ2-7 | TRBD2 | TRBV28 | CASMVLAGGPSYEQYF | TGTGCCAGCATGGTACTAGCGGGGGGGCCGTCCTACGAGCAGTACTTC
few | TRBJ2-7 | TRBD1 | TRBV10-3 | CAIRTPGQGYEQYF | TGTGCCATCAGGACCCCGGGACAGGGCTACGAGCAGTACTTC
few | TRBJ1-6 | TRBD1 | TRBV4-1 | CASSLGQRNSPLHF | TGCGCCAGCAGCCTGGGACAGCGTAATTCACCCCTCCACTTT
few | TRBJ2-6 | TRBD2 | TRBV7-6 | CASSSGTSMRGANVLTF | TGTGCCAGCAGCTCGGGGACTAGTATGCGGGGGGCCAACGTCCTGACTTTC